This T cell receptor (beta chain) was recovered during a study of T-cell reconstitution after alpha-beta-depleted transplantation in children. Preparing the TCRbeta library involved the use of unique molecular identifiers. TCRdb re-called the PCR reads through MiXCR, storing one row per CDR3 protein. The sample lists around 370,000 distinct CDR3 sequences, about a tenth occurring once. The sample consisted of PBMCs from the stem cell graft donor, taken from the stem cell graft. The sequence came from a human donor who donated a stem cell graft to a child with acute lymphoblastic leukemia.

The CDR3: CASSLPGQGVGGNTIYF. CDR3 in DNA: TGTGCCAGCAGCCTCCCGGGACAGGGTGTGGGTGGAAACACCATATATTTT. The V gene is TRBV4-2, the J gene TRBJ1-3; 9 bases align to TRBD1. The CDR3 is 17 residues long. Germline CDR1 LGHNA, CDR2 YNFKEQ. Trimming removed 4 bases from V and 3 bases from J; junction bases left unmatched: 10.